The rows below give T cell receptor beta chains drawn from one sample of a study of blood T cell repertoires in COVID-19. Profiled with immunoSEQ multiplex PCR; TCRdb holds only in-frame clones, not every one. The table lists 85,000 to 100,000 clones, around 81% of them singletons. The sequencing sample was made of peripheral blood. All receptors come from a man at least 80 years old with COVID-19, enrolled during active disease. CDR3s include the opening cysteine and the closing phenylalanine or tryptophan. A D gene is named only where the DNA matches it firmly. Clone sizes are given selectively: once, few, many, or a class where the clone is expanded.

d_call | cdr3_length | clone_size | j_call | v_call | cdr3_aa | cdr3_nt
TRBD2 | 16 | . | TRBJ2-2 | TRBV19 | CASSIPGGAYTGELFF | TGTGCCAGTAGTATTCCCGGGGGGGCATACACCGGGGAGCTGTTTTTT
. | 15 | . | TRBJ2-2 | TRBV7-3 | CASSLEGTNTGELFF | TGTGCCAGCAGCTTAGAGGGCACGAACACCGGGGAGCTGTTTTTT
. | 13 | . | TRBJ1-6 | TRBV2 | CASSVTGNSPLHF | TGTGCCAGCAGTGTTACAGGGAATTCACCCCTCCACTTT
. | 16 | . | TRBJ2-7 | TRBV19 | CASSMSAQVPTYEQYF | TGTGCCAGTAGTATGTCGGCTCAGGTTCCCACCTACGAGCAGTACTTC
TRBD1 | 15 | . | TRBJ1-2 | TRBV13 | CASSLKLTGLHGYTF | TGTGCCAGCAGCCTAAAACTGACAGGGTTGCATGGCTACACCTTC
. | 14 | . | TRBJ1-2 | TRBV27 | CASSRGGLQGGYTF | TGTGCCAGCAGTCGGGGGGGGCTACAGGGTGGCTACACCTTC
. | 13 | . | TRBJ2-7 | TRBV7-8 | CASSLRGPYEQYF | TGTGCCAGCAGCTTACGAGGGCCCTACGAGCAGTACTTC
TRBD1 | 15 | . | TRBJ2-4 | TRBV3-1/TRBV3-2 | CASSPPGGGKNIQYF | TGTGCCAGCAGCCCGCCAGGGGGCGGAAAAAACATTCAGTACTTC
TRBD1 | 15 | . | TRBJ2-1 | TRBV30 | CAFFFGTGNYNEQFF | TGTGCCTTCTTTTTCGGGACAGGGAATTACAATGAGCAGTTCTTC
TRBD1 | 18 | . | TRBJ2-5 | TRBV19 | CASSMASRGQGAMKTQYF | TGTGCCAGTAGTATGGCAAGTAGGGGACAGGGGGCCATGAAGACCCAGTACTTC
. | 11 | . | TRBJ1-6 | TRBV30 | CAWNRNSPLHF | TGTGCCTGGAACAGGAATTCACCCCTCCACTTT
TRBD1 | 16 | . | TRBJ1-3 | TRBV28 | CASRTPGQGSGNTIYF | TGTGCCAGCAGGACTCCGGGACAGGGGTCTGGAAACACCATATATTTT
TRBD1 | 12 | . | TRBJ1-1 | TRBV29-1 | CSVEPGQGEAFF | TGCAGCGTTGAACCGGGACAGGGTGAAGCTTTCTTT
TRBD1 | 16 | . | TRBJ2-7 | TRBV7-2 | CASSWTGTGSNYEQYF | TGTGCCAGCAGCTGGACCGGGACAGGGAGCAACTACGAGCAGTACTTC
TRBD1 | 17 | . | TRBJ2-1 | TRBV7-8 | CASSLGRTGRGYNEQFF | TGTGCCAGCAGCTTAGGGCGGACAGGGAGAGGTTACAATGAGCAGTTCTTC
. | 15 | few | TRBJ2-2 | TRBV18 | CASSPGRGYTGELFF | TGTGCCAGCTCCCCGGGACGGGGGTACACCGGGGAGCTGTTTTTT
TRBD2 | 16 | . | TRBJ2-1 | TRBV3-1/TRBV3-2 | CASSPGTSGRRNEQFF | TGTGCCAGCAGCCCTGGGACTAGCGGGAGACGGAATGAGCAGTTCTTC
. | 16 | . | TRBJ2-1 | TRBV2 | CASSGRNVRLYNEQFF | TGTGCCAGCAGTGGACGAAACGTCAGACTCTACAATGAGCAGTTCTTC
TRBD1 | 16 | . | TRBJ2-7 | TRBV19 | CASSIGGQGISYEQYF | TGTGCCAGTAGTATTGGCGGACAGGGGATCTCCTACGAGCAGTACTTC
. | 14 | . | TRBJ1-3 | TRBV7-9 | CASSLRTGGNTIYF | TGTGCCAGCAGCTTAAGGACGGGGGGAAACACCATATATTTT
. | 13 | many | TRBJ1-1 | TRBV5-1 | CASSSTGNTEAFF | TGCGCCAGCAGCTCAACAGGGAACACTGAAGCTTTCTTT
. | 14 | . | TRBJ2-1 | TRBV28 | CASSLWGAVDEQFF | TGTGCCAGCAGTTTATGGGGGGCTGTAGATGAGCAGTTCTTC
. | 15 | . | TRBJ1-3 | TRBV5-4 | CASSLQSLSGNTIYF | TGTGCCAGCAGCTTACAGAGCCTCTCTGGAAACACCATATATTTT
. | 12 | . | TRBJ1-1 | TRBV6-2/TRBV6-3 | CASSYTPTEAFF | TGTGCCAGCAGTTATACACCCACTGAAGCTTTCTTT
TRBD1 | 15 | . | TRBJ1-1 | TRBV6-2/TRBV6-3 | CASSRRHRGHTEAFF | TGTGCCAGCAGTCGCCGGCACAGGGGGCACACTGAAGCTTTCTTT
TRBD2 | 15 | . | TRBJ2-5 | TRBV5-1 | CASSSRTRQQETQYF | TGCGCCAGCAGCTCTAGGACTAGGCAGCAAGAGACCCAGTACTTC
. | 13 | few | TRBJ2-5 | TRBV3-1/TRBV3-2 | CASSPGVQETQYF | TGTGCCAGCAGCCCGGGGGTACAAGAGACCCAGTACTTC
TRBD1 | 15 | . | TRBJ1-1 | TRBV2 | CASSDDRGRNTEAFF | TGTGCCAGCAGTGACGACAGGGGGCGGAACACTGAAGCTTTCTTT
TRBD1 | 12 | . | TRBJ1-1 | TRBV11-2 | CASSLVIPGQSF | TGTGCCAGCAGCTTAGTCATTCCGGGACAGTCGTTT
TRBD1 | 15 | . | TRBJ1-1 | TRBV7-8 | CASSKQGAGNTEAFF | TGTGCCAGCAGCAAGCAGGGGGCAGGGAACACTGAAGCTTTCTTT
TRBD2 | 18 | . | TRBJ2-1 | TRBV5-1 | CASSLFSGRRRIYNEQFF | TGCGCCAGCAGCTTGTTTAGCGGGAGAAGAAGGATCTACAATGAGCAGTTCTTC
TRBD1 | 15 | . | TRBJ1-5 | TRBV7-2 | CASKSTGQGNQPQHF | TGTGCCAGCAAATCAACGGGACAGGGGAATCAGCCCCAGCATTTT
. | 15 | . | TRBJ2-7 | TRBV7-9 | CASSLGRAERYEQYF | TGTGCCAGCAGCTTAGGCCGAGCGGAGCGCTACGAGCAGTACTTC
TRBD2 | 16 | . | TRBJ2-1 | TRBV3-1/TRBV3-2 | CASSQDLGLAGAGQFF | TGTGCCAGCAGCCAAGATTTAGGGCTAGCGGGAGCCGGGCAGTTCTTC
TRBD2 | 16 | . | TRBJ2-2 | TRBV5-1 | CASSLSGRVQGGELFF | TGCGCCAGCAGCCTTAGCGGGAGGGTCCAAGGCGGGGAGCTGTTTTTT
TRBD1 | 14 | few | TRBJ1-6 | TRBV6-4 | CASSDIGGRSPLHF | TGTGCCAGCAGTGACATAGGGGGCCGATCACCCCTCCACTTT
TRBD1 | 13 | . | TRBJ2-5 | TRBV29-1 | CSALGQLQETQYF | TGCAGCGCCCTGGGACAGCTCCAAGAGACCCAGTACTTC
TRBD1 | 15 | . | TRBJ1-4 | TRBV6-6 | CASSYSRQGAEKLFF | TGTGCCAGCAGTTACTCGAGACAGGGGGCAGAAAAACTGTTTTTT
. | 13 | . | TRBJ2-2 | TRBV11-2 | CASRRAAAGELFF | TGTGCCAGCAGGCGGGCCGCCGCCGGGGAGCTGTTTTTT
TRBD2 | 15 | . | TRBJ2-3 | TRBV28 | CASSFLAASTDTQYF | TGTGCCAGCAGTTTCCTAGCGGCTAGCACAGATACGCAGTATTTT
TRBD2 | 14 | few | TRBJ2-7 | TRBV29-1 | CSVRTSGGTYEQYF | TGCAGCGTTCGAACTAGCGGGGGAACCTACGAGCAGTACTTC
TRBD1 | 15 | . | TRBJ2-7 | TRBV5-1 | CASSSGQGPSYEQYF | TGCGCCAGCAGCTCCGGACAGGGGCCCTCCTACGAGCAGTACTTC
. | 11 | . | TRBJ2-3 | TRBV19 | CASSIRDTQYF | TGTGCCAGTAGTATTAGAGATACGCAGTATTTT
. | 17 | . | TRBJ2-1 | TRBV9 | CASSVEAGPSWGDEQFF | TGTGCCAGCAGCGTAGAGGCGGGCCCCTCTTGGGGAGATGAGCAGTTCTTC
TRBD1 | 15 | . | TRBJ1-4 | TRBV25-1 | CASSGNRGLNEKLFF | TGTGCCAGCAGTGGGAACAGGGGGCTGAATGAAAAACTGTTTTTT
. | 16 | . | TRBJ1-1 | TRBV5-1 | CASSFATGPGNTEAFF | TGCGCCAGCAGCTTCGCCACAGGCCCCGGTAACACTGAAGCTTTCTTT
. | 15 | . | TRBJ1-6 | TRBV5-4 | CASSLQGRGDSPLHF | TGTGCCAGCAGCTTACAGGGTCGAGGGGATTCACCCCTCCACTTT
. | 15 | . | TRBJ1-2 | TRBV6-4 | CASSDFPSDRTGYTF | TGTGCCAGCAGTGACTTCCCGTCAGACAGGACTGGCTACACCTTC
. | 13 | . | TRBJ1-3 | TRBV30 | CAWSLTVGNTIYF | TGTGCCTGGAGTTTAACTGTTGGAAACACCATATATTTT
TRBD2 | 16 | . | TRBJ2-1 | TRBV15 | CATSRTFSGAYNEQFF | TGTGCCACCAGCAGGACTTTTAGCGGGGCCTACAATGAGCAGTTCTTC
. | 16 | . | TRBJ2-7 | TRBV7-8 | CASSPSRLAHPYEQYF | TGTGCCAGCAGCCCTTCTCGGCTAGCGCATCCCTACGAGCAGTACTTC
TRBD1 | 14 | . | TRBJ1-4 | TRBV2 | CASGQGATNEKLFF | TGTGCCAGCGGACAGGGGGCAACTAATGAAAAACTGTTTTTT
. | 13 | . | TRBJ1-6 | TRBV5-1 | CASSPRPGSPLHF | TGCGCCAGCAGCCCTAGGCCGGGTTCACCCCTCCACTTT